The 16 T cell receptor beta chains in this list originate from one sample, sequenced in a study of blood T cell repertoires in COVID-19. Libraries were prepared by immunoSEQ multiplex PCR; TCRdb keeps only in-frame clonotypes and omits some of them. The table records 25,000 to 30,000 clones, 70% to 90% of them present only once. The sequencing sample was made of peripheral blood. The receptors here all came from a woman aged 80 or over with COVID-19, enrolled during active disease.

V gene TRBV4-1 combines with J gene TRBJ2-7, with D possibly being TRBD2 (5 bases). The CDR3 covers 16 residues. V was clipped by 0 bases and J by 0 bases, with 12 bases between them. CDR1 MGHRA and CDR2 YSYEKL come from the germline V gene. The CDR3 spells CASSQEHSGSSYEQYF. CDR3 coding DNA: TGCGCCAGCAGCCAAGAACATTCGGGGAGCTCCTACGAGCAGTACTTC.

The chain has TRBV10-3 and TRBJ2-1; 12 nucleotides match TRBD2. Germline V gives CDR1 ENHRY, CDR2 SYGVKD. After removal of 11 bases from V and 9 bases from J, the junction contained 11 bases not matched to a gene. The CDR3 spans 14 residues. The CDR3 DNA follows: TGTGCCTCGCATTCTAGCGGGGGGGCCGGTGAGCAGTTCTTC. Protein product: CASHSSGGAGEQFF.

The gene calls are TRBV5-5 and TRBJ1-2, with 7 nucleotides matching TRBD1. Germline loops: CDR1 SGHKS, CDR2 YYEKEE (reference sequence). The CDR3 loop spans 15 amino acids. Trimming removed 0 bases from V and 6 bases from J; junction bases left unmatched: 8. Here the CDR3 reads CASSLVAGGSHGYTF. CDR3 DNA sequence: TGTGCCAGCAGCTTGGTAGCAGGGGGAAGTCATGGCTACACCTTC.

V is TRBV12-3 or TRBV12-4 and J is TRBJ1-2, with 7 bases identical to TRBD1. Trimming took 6 bases from V and 2 from J; bases not matched to a gene: 3. This CDR3 has 13 residues. The CDR3 protein is CASSRDSNYGYTF. The CDR3 nucleotides read TGTGCCAGCAGCCGGGACAGCAACTATGGCTACACCTTC.

The rearrangement links TRBV6-6 to TRBJ2-5; 12 bases are a match to TRBD2. CDR1 is MNHNY and CDR2 is SVGAGI in the germline V gene (reference sequence). This CDR3 contains 15 residues. V was pared by 6 bases and J by 2 bases, with 4 bases of the junction left unmatched. The CDR3 is CASRTSGGPQETQYF. The CDR3 DNA follows: TGTGCCAGCAGGACTAGCGGGGGCCCACAAGAGACCCAGTACTTC.

CDR3 bases: TGCGCCAGCAGCTTGGAAGGACAGGGGGGTGGAAACACCATATATTTT. The encoded protein is CASSLEGQGGGNTIYF. V and J are TRBV5-1 and TRBJ1-3, with 10 bases fitting TRBD1. The trim removed 0 bases at V and 3 bases at J, leaving 3 bases unmatched. The germline CDR1 and CDR2 sequences are SGHRS and YFSETQ. CDR3 length equals 16 residues.

The chain employs TRBV6-5 and TRBJ1-2; no clear D. The V and J ends lost 8 bases and 8 bases respectively, with 12 bases between them. From germline, CDR1 is MNHEY and CDR2 SVGAGI. The CDR3 is 11 residues long. The CDR3 DNA is TGTGCCAGCCCACCGGCGGGGGGCTACACCTTC. The encoded protein is CASPPAGGYTF.

The rearrangement uses TRBV3-1 (or the pseudogene TRBV3-2) and TRBJ2-3, with TRBD2 as a possible D gene (5 bases). With 2 bases removed from V and 3 bases from J, the gap between germline ends came to 12 bases. The germline V gene has CDR1 LGHDT and CDR2 YNNKEL (reference sequence). CDR3 length: 15 residues. The CDR3 protein is CASSQRSGSTDTQYF. DNA for the CDR3: TGTGCCAGCAGCCAAAGGTCGGGGAGTACAGATACGCAGTATTTT.

This rearrangement joins TRBV6-2 or TRBV6-3 to TRBJ2-3; possible D gene TRBD2, 5 bases. This CDR3 contains 15 residues. With 2 bases removed from V and 2 bases from J, the gap between germline ends came to 11 bases. Germline CDR1 MNHEY, CDR2 SVGEGT. Written as DNA, the CDR3 is TGTGCCAGCAGTTACCGACGGGGTCTCACAGATACGCAGTATTTT. Amino acid sequence: CASSYRRGLTDTQYF.

The chain uses TRBV5-1 and TRBJ1-2; D might be TRBD1 (5 bases). The CDR3 consists of 16 residues. Germline V gene data show CDR1 as SGHRS and CDR2 as YFSETQ. V was cut by 4 bases and J by 0 bases, with 16 bases left in between. CDR3 residues: CASSPREGIPNYGYTF. In DNA form, the CDR3 reads TGCGCCAGCAGCCCGCGGGAGGGGATCCCTAACTATGGCTACACCTTC. The whole variable domain, filled in from reference TRBV5-1 and TRBJ1-2, reads KAGVTQTPRYLIKTRGQQVTLSCSPISGHRSVSWYQQTPGQGLQFLFEYFSETQRNKGNFPGRFSGRQFSNSRSEMNVSTLELGDSALYLCASSPREGIPNYGYTFGSGTRLTVV.

V usage is TRBV5-1 and J usage is TRBJ2-1, with 10 positions matching TRBD1. The CDR3 runs 14 residues. CDR1 is SGHRS and CDR2 is YFSETQ in the germline V gene. V shed 5 bases and J 8 bases; nucleotides not matched to a gene: 7. The CDR3 DNA reads TGCGCCAGCAGGCCGACAGGGGGCTTTGATGAGCAGTTCTTC. This codes for CASRPTGGFDEQFF.

J is TRBJ2-7 and V is TRBV27; TRBD1 aligns across 10 bases. There are 15 residues in the CDR3. The V segment lost 5 bases and the J segment 6 bases; nucleotides outside the gene matches: 10. Germline-derived CDR1 and CDR2 are MNHEY and SMNVEV (reference sequence). DNA of the CDR3: TGTGCCAGCAGTCCCTACCGGGACAGGGGTTCCGAGCAGTACTTC. It is translated as CASSPYRDRGSEQYF.

The chain combines TRBV5-1 with TRBJ2-7, with TRBD1 identical over 9 bases. Losses at the gene ends were 0 bases for V and 1 base for J; bases not matched to a gene: 2. The V gene's germline CDR1 is SGHRS and CDR2 YFSETQ. This CDR3 region has 15 residues. CDR3 sequence: CASSLGQGVSYEQYF. CDR3 in DNA: TGCGCCAGCAGCTTGGGACAGGGGGTTTCCTACGAGCAGTACTTC.

This clone has a single count. This rearrangement joins TRBV19 to TRBJ1-5, with D unclear. The V gene's germline CDR1 is LNHDA and CDR2 SQIVND (reference sequence). CDR3 length: 16 amino acids. Trimming shortened V by 1 base and J by 3 bases, and 13 bases separated the two germline ends. CDR3 sequence reads: CASSIVAAASNQPQHF. The CDR3 DNA follows: TGTGCCAGTAGTATAGTGGCGGCGGCCTCCAATCAGCCCCAGCATTTT.

The V call is TRBV6-1, the J call TRBJ2-1, with 10 nucleotides matching TRBD2. The trim removed 3 bases at V and 7 bases at J, leaving 3 bases unmatched. The CDR3 extends over 14 amino acids. CDR1 MNHNS and CDR2 SASEGT come from the germline V gene. For the CDR3, the DNA is TGTGCCAGCAGTGACAGGACTAGCGGTAATGAGCAGTTCTTC. Its protein is CASSDRTSGNEQFF.

This clone is a singleton in its sample. The chain recombines TRBV16 with TRBJ1-2; TRBD1 matches 7 bases. There are 13 residues in the CDR3. The V gene's germline CDR1 is KGHSY and CDR2 FQNENV. The V and J ends lost 3 bases and 4 bases, in that order; junction bases with no gene match: 2. The CDR3 reads CASSHGTAYGYTF. As DNA, the CDR3 is TGTGCCAGCAGCCACGGGACAGCCTATGGCTACACCTTC.